This T cell receptor (beta chain) was sequenced for a study of blood T cell repertoires in COVID-19. Study-level information: The United States, Italy and Spain provided the acute and convalescent COVID-19 samples.

Individuals drawn from about 26 US areas were about 18 to 95 years old. Data came from immunoSEQ multiplex PCR; TCRdb stores just in-frame clones and leaves some out. The profile shows a few hundred thousand clones, around 84% of them singletons. The CDR3 consists of 15 residues. CDR1 and CDR2 (germline): LGHDT, YNNKEL (reference sequence). The V gene end was trimmed by 1 base and the J gene end by 4 bases; junction bases not matched to a gene: 3. Sequences were obtained from PBMCs or T cells enriched from blood (not recorded which). This rearrangement joins TRBV3-1 (or the pseudogene TRBV3-2) to TRBJ2-1, with 8 bases aligning to TRBD2. The sequence derives from a woman aged 40 to 50 who had recovered from COVID-19. The CDR3 spells CASSQAGGGYNEQFF. DNA of the CDR3: TGTGCCAGCAGCCAAGCGGGGGGGGGTTACAATGAGCAGTTCTTC.